This T cell receptor beta chain was captured in a study of shared clonotypes between healthy human individuals. General study findings and limits: Sequencing depth was a factor that was expected to affect clonotype sharing among donors.

The assay used deep level. Each PCR replicate from the sorted subsets contained around 0.2 ug DNA, which is some 30,000 T cell genomes. TCRdb's copy holds only in-frame clones and misses some; the assay was immunoSEQ multiplex PCR. The table includes roughly 1,500,000 clones, 95% to 99% detected once. With respect to this clone: Its antigen remains unidentified.

The study separated CD4+ cells into CD45RA+ naive and CD45RA-negative memory subsets. V shed 7 bases and J 4 bases; nucleotides not matched to a gene: 11. Per germline, CDR1 LNHDA and CDR2 SQIVND (reference sequence). The CDR3 consists of 16 residues. Sequenced: naive CD4+ T cells sorted from blood. Noted subset: CD45RA+ positively selected. This receptor was obtained from a man aged 25 to 45 in good health. The chain links TRBV19 to TRBJ2-1; 9 nucleotides align to TRBD2. CDR3 amino acids: CASKGAGGPPYNEQFF. The CDR3, as DNA: TGTGCCAGTAAGGGGGCGGGAGGGCCCCCTTACAATGAGCAGTTCTTC.